This T cell receptor beta chain was profiled in a study of blood T cell repertoires in COVID-19. Assay: immunoSEQ multiplex PCR; the TCRdb copy retains only in-frame clones and omits some. The sample includes hundreds of thousands of clones, 80% of them seen just once. Cohort assignment relied on participant-reported clinical history. The source material was PBMCs or T cells enriched from blood (not recorded which). The sequence derives from a woman aged 40 to 50 with acute COVID-19.

The CDR3 nucleotides read TGTGCCAGCAGTGGAAGCAGGGAAGGGGGCAATCAGCCCCAGCATTTT. Its translation is CASSGSREGGNQPQHF. J is TRBJ1-5 and V is TRBV2; D is perhaps TRBD1 (5 bases). Trimming stripped 4 bases from V and 2 bases from J, with 15 bases between. Germline loops: CDR1 SNHLY, CDR2 FYNNEI. The CDR3 length is 16 residues.